The 23 T cell receptor beta chains below come from one sample, sequenced in a study of shared clonotypes between healthy human individuals. Produced via immunoSEQ multiplex PCR; TCRdb's table is partial and in-frame only. The data contain some 2.3 million clones, just over 90% of them seen just once; the ten biggest clones take up roughly 0.36%. The material sequenced was naive CD4+ T cells from PBMCs. The subset: CD45RA+ positively selected. Every receptor here comes from a man in his late teens or twenties in good health. Some clones in this sample may be carry-over from other donors' samples.

Notes on this clone: Additional DNA sequences in this sample encode the identical CDR3. The chain combines TRBV28 with TRBJ2-2; D perhaps matches TRBD2 (6 bases). V lost 6 bases and J 0 bases, leaving 11 bases between the germline ends. The CDR3 length is 15 residues. Germline V CDR1 and CDR2: MDHEN, SYDVKM. The DNA for the CDR3 is TGTGCCAGCAGCCCCGGGGGAGCGAACACCGGGGAGCTGTTTTTT. This sequence encodes CASSPGGANTGELFF.

This chain joins TRBV6-1 and TRBJ2-7; 11 bases match TRBD1. The germline V gene encodes CDR1 MNHNS and CDR2 SASEGT. V lost 3 bases to trimming and J lost 6 bases; unmatched junction nucleotides: 7. The CDR3 consists of 15 residues. The CDR3 nucleotides read TGTGCCAGCAGTGATCCAGCCGGGACAGGGGGCGAGCAGTACTTC. This encodes CASSDPAGTGGEQYF.

This rearrangement joins TRBV11-2 to TRBJ2-2, with a possible D match to TRBD2 (6 bases). CDR3 length: 15 residues. Trimming removed 4 bases from V and 6 bases from J, with 15 bases in between. Germline V lookup: CDR1 SGHAT, CDR2 FQNNGV. DNA for the CDR3: TGTGCCAGCAGCTCTCCGAGACTAGGACCCGGGGAGCTGTTTTTT. Its protein product is CASSSPRLGPGELFF. The full variable domain, with the rest looked up from reference TRBV11-2 and TRBJ2-2, is EAGVAQSPRYKIIEKRQSVAFWCNPISGHATLYWYQQILGQGPKLLIQFQNNGVVDDSQLPKDRFSAERLKGVDSTLKIQPAKLEDSAVYLCASSSPRLGPGELFFGEGSRLTVL.

In regard to this clone: The identical CDR3 is also encoded by other nucleotide sequences in the sample. The V and J genes are TRBV7-9 and TRBJ2-7, with TRBD1 matching over 8 bases. The CDR3 length is 14 residues. The germline V gene encodes CDR1 SEHNR and CDR2 FQNEAQ (reference sequence). V lost 5 bases and J lost 5; bases outside the gene matches: 8. This chain's CDR3 is CASSLGQGANEQYF. The CDR3 DNA sequence: TGTGCCAGCAGCCTTGGACAGGGTGCCAACGAGCAGTACTTC. Complete variable domain (other parts from reference TRBV7-9 and TRBJ2-7): DTGVSQNPRHKITKRGQNVTFRCDPISEHNRLYWYRQTLGQGPEFLTYFQNEAQLEKSRLLSDRFSAERPKGSFSTLEIQRTEQGDSAMYLCASSLGQGANEQYFGPGTRLTVT.

The chain has TRBV7-9 and TRBJ2-1; the D call may be TRBD1 or TRBD2 (6 bases each). Between the trimmed V and J ends, which lost 3 bases and 9 bases, there was a span of 12 bases. There are 13 residues in the CDR3. The germline CDR1 and CDR2 sequences are SEHNR and FQNEAQ (reference sequence). The CDR3: CASSFGGGFEQFF. DNA of the CDR3: TGTGCCAGCAGCTTCGGGGGCGGGTTTGAGCAGTTCTTC.

This clone has only one observation. This same CDR3 is encoded by further DNA sequences in the sample. V gene TRBV30 combines with J gene TRBJ2-3, with D unclear. CDR3 length: 11 amino acids. Germline CDR1 reads GTSNPN; CDR2 reads SVGIG (reference sequence). Trimming shortened V by 0 bases and J by 5 bases, and 3 bases separated the two germline ends. The chain's CDR3 is CAWSVGDTQYF. As DNA, the CDR3 is TGTGCCTGGAGTGTCGGAGATACGCAGTATTTT.

Comments on this clone: This specimen includes other DNA sequences encoding the same CDR3. CDR3 region: CASSEGRGTDTQYF. Here the CDR3 DNA reads TGTGCCAGCAGTGAAGGACGGGGCACAGATACGCAGTATTTT. The chain combines TRBV6-1 with TRBJ2-3; D unclear. This CDR3 comprises 14 residues. Trimming shortened V by 1 base and J by 1 base, and 6 bases separated the two germline ends. Germline V gives CDR1 MNHNS, CDR2 SASEGT.

The chain is built from TRBV5-1 and TRBJ2-7; TRBD2 aligns across 7 bases. The ends lost 6 bases at V and 0 bases at J; junction bases unmatched: 12. The CDR3 runs to 16 residues. Germline V lookup: CDR1 SGHRS, CDR2 YFSETQ. In nucleotides, the CDR3 is TGCGCCAGCACCAATTTTACTATAGCGGGCTCCTACGAGCAGTACTTC. As protein: CASTNFTIAGSYEQYF. Full variable domain (remainder filled in from reference TRBV5-1 and TRBJ2-7): KAGVTQTPRYLIKTRGQQVTLSCSPISGHRSVSWYQQTPGQGLQFLFEYFSETQRNKGNFPGRFSGRQFSNSRSEMNVSTLELGDSALYLCASTNFTIAGSYEQYFGPGTRLTVT.

This clone was recorded only once. The chain has TRBV20-1 and TRBJ2-7; weak D call: TRBD2 (6 bases). The CDR3 loop spans 11 amino acids. CDR1 DFQATT and CDR2 SNEGSKA come from the germline V gene (reference sequence). Trimming removed 6 bases from V and 4 bases from J, with 10 bases in between. The CDR3 DNA reads as TGCAGTGCCCCGGGGGAATACGAGCAGTACTTC. Its translation is CSAPGEYEQYF.

The chain links TRBV28 to TRBJ1-5; the match to TRBD1 covers 10 bases. Looked up from germline, CDR1 is MDHEN and CDR2 is SYDVKM. With V trimmed by 2 bases and J by 4 bases, 2 bases remained unmatched. The CDR3 is made up of 15 amino acids. The CDR3 bases are TGTGCCAGCAGTTTACGGACAGGGGGGAATCAGCCCCAGCATTTT. Its translation: CASSLRTGGNQPQHF.

The chain combines TRBV5-1 with TRBJ2-1, with 14 bases that match TRBD2. With V trimmed by 7 bases and J by 3 bases, 3 bases remained unmatched. The length of the CDR3 is 15 residues. Germline V lookup: CDR1 SGHRS, CDR2 YFSETQ. Here the CDR3 reads CASGTSGSLYNEQFF. As DNA, the CDR3 is TGCGCCAGCGGGACTAGCGGGAGTCTCTACAATGAGCAGTTCTTC.

V usage is TRBV29-1 and J usage is TRBJ1-2; 7 nucleotides align to TRBD1. This CDR3 is 16 amino acids long. CDR1 and CDR2 from the germline V gene are SQVTM and ANQGSEA. Trimming at V came to 2 bases and at J to 2 bases, leaving 11 bases not matched to a gene. The CDR3 region has the DNA TGCAGCGTTGAAACATTCGGGTCAGGGGGAAACTATGGCTACACCTTC. Amino acid sequence: CSVETFGSGGNYGYTF.

The rearrangement uses TRBV2 and TRBJ1-4; D might be TRBD1 (5 bases). The germline V and J ends were trimmed by 5 bases and 8 bases, with 15 bases remaining between them. Germline CDR1 is SNHLY and CDR2 is FYNNEI. The CDR3 sequence is 14 residues long. The CDR3 spells CASSSHRREEKLFF. The CDR3 nucleotides are TGTGCCAGCAGTTCCCACAGGAGGGAGGAAAAACTGTTTTTT.

V is TRBV15 and J is TRBJ2-2, with D possibly being TRBD2 (5 bases). CDR1 and CDR2 (germline): LNHNV, YYDKDF (reference sequence). V was clipped by 4 bases and J by 2 bases, with 11 bases between them. The CDR3 has 15 residues. The CDR3 nucleotides read TGTGCCACCAGCATATTCGGGGTAAACACCGGGGAGCTGTTTTTT. Translating gives CATSIFGVNTGELFF.

This chain joins TRBV19 and TRBJ1-2, with TRBD1 matching 9 bases. The length of the CDR3 is 16 residues. Germline V lookup: CDR1 LNHDA, CDR2 SQIVND (reference sequence). V lost 5 bases, J lost 10 bases, and 17 bases stayed unmatched. In DNA, the CDR3 is TGTGCCAGTAGTCCCCTTTCCACGGGACAGGGTCTCATCTACACCTTC. This codes for CASSPLSTGQGLIYTF.

V gene TRBV27 combines with J gene TRBJ1-2, with 9 bases aligning to TRBD1. The CDR3 has 16 amino acids. CDR1 and CDR2 from the germline V gene are MNHEY and SMNVEV (reference sequence). After removal of 4 bases from V and 4 bases from J, the junction contained 10 bases not matched to a gene. The CDR3 nucleotides are TGTGCCAGCAGTTCGGCTGGAACAGGGGGCAGCTATGGCTACACCTTC. Its translation: CASSSAGTGGSYGYTF.

This chain joins TRBV4-1 and TRBJ2-2; D is unresolved. The CDR3 length is 16 residues. Germline assignment: CDR1 MGHRA and CDR2 YSYEKL. With 4 bases removed from V and 6 bases from J, the gap between germline ends came to 18 bases. The CDR3 DNA sequence: TGCGCCAGCAGCCGCAATTCCGGGCTCTCACCCGGGGAGCTGTTTTTT. This codes for CASSRNSGLSPGELFF.

J is TRBJ2-7 and V is TRBV5-1, with TRBD1 matching over 9 bases. V lost 7 bases, J lost 0 bases, and 11 bases stayed unmatched. Germline-derived CDR1 and CDR2 are SGHRS and YFSETQ. This CDR3 contains 16 residues. The CDR3 DNA reads TGCGCCAGCGACCCCGATGGACAGGGGAGCTCCTACGAGCAGTACTTC. This gives the protein CASDPDGQGSSYEQYF. The whole variable domain, filled in from reference TRBV5-1 and TRBJ2-7, reads KAGVTQTPRYLIKTRGQQVTLSCSPISGHRSVSWYQQTPGQGLQFLFEYFSETQRNKGNFPGRFSGRQFSNSRSEMNVSTLELGDSALYLCASDPDGQGSSYEQYFGPGTRLTVT.

The chain joins TRBV7-9 to TRBJ2-7; 9 bases are shared with TRBD2. Germline CDR1 is SEHNR and CDR2 is FQNEAQ (reference sequence). The CDR3 is 15 residues long. Germline trimming cut 1 base from V and 4 bases from J; bases unmatched to any gene: 5. The CDR3 here is CASSLGAGGRYEQYF. The CDR3 DNA is TGTGCCAGCAGCTTAGGCGCGGGAGGGAGGTACGAGCAGTACTTC.

The chain recombines TRBV10-1 with TRBJ1-1; D possibly corresponds to TRBD1 (5 bases). The CDR3 has 19 amino acids. V was pared by 3 bases and J by 4 bases, with 27 bases between. Germline V lookup: CDR1 WNHNN, CDR2 SYGVQD (reference sequence). Here the CDR3 DNA reads TGCGCCAGCAGTGAAATTAGAAGGAGGGGAGAGGTCTATAGCACTGAAGCTTTCTTT. It translates to CASSEIRRRGEVYSTEAFF.

The chain carries TRBV5-4 and TRBJ2-7, with TRBD2 matching 13 bases. Per germline, CDR1 SGHNT and CDR2 YYREEE (reference sequence). The CDR3 contains 15 residues. V gave up 4 bases and J gave up 7 bases; unmatched junction bases: 8. The CDR3 sequence: CASSLRTSGSSEQYF. CDR3 nucleotides: TGTGCCAGCAGCCTCAGGACTAGCGGGAGTAGTGAGCAGTACTTC. Full variable domain (rest looked up from reference TRBV5-4 and TRBJ2-7): ETGVTQSPTHLIKTRGQQVTLRCSSQSGHNTVSWYQQALGQGPQFIFQYYREEENGRGNFPPRFSGLQFPNYSSELNVNALELDDSALYLCASSLRTSGSSEQYFGPGTRLTVT.

V usage is TRBV15 and J usage is TRBJ1-4; TRBD1 agrees at 10 bases. After removal of 2 bases from V and 7 bases from J, the junction contained 10 bases not matched to a gene. CDR3 length equals 17 residues. Germline lookup yields CDR1 LNHNV and CDR2 YYDKDF (reference sequence). CDR3 coding DNA: TGTGCCACCAGCAGATCCCCCGGGGGACAGGGGTCTGAAAAACTGTTTTTT. Encoded protein: CATSRSPGGQGSEKLFF.

With respect to this clone: Other DNA variants within this sample encode the same CDR3. The chain combines TRBV11-2 with TRBJ2-7; D remains ambiguous. The germline V gene has CDR1 SGHAT and CDR2 FQNNGV. CDR3 length: 11 amino acids. Trimming removed 8 bases at V and 0 bases at J, with 5 bases between. The CDR3 protein is CASRSSYEQYF. The CDR3 DNA follows: TGTGCCAGCCGGTCCTCCTACGAGCAGTACTTC.